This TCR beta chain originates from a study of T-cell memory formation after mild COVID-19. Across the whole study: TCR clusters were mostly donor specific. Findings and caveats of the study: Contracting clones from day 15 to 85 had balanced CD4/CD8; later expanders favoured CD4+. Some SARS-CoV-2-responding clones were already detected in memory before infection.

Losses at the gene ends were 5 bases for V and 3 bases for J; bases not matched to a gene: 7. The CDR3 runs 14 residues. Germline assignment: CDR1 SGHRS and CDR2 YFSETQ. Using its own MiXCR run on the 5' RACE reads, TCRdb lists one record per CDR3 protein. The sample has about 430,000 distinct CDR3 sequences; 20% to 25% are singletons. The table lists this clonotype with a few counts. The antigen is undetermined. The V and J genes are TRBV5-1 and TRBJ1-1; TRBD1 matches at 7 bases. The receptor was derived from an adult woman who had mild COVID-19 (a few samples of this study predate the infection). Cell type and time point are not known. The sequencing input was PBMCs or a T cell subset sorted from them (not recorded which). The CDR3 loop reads CASRLQGRDTEAFF. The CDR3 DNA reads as TGCGCCAGCAGACTACAGGGGCGGGACACTGAAGCTTTCTTT.